These T cell receptor beta chains were read from a single sample in a study of blood T cell repertoires in COVID-19. Produced via immunoSEQ multiplex PCR; TCRdb's table is partial and in-frame only. The table shows approximately 360,000 clones, with 90% occurring only once. What was sequenced was peripheral blood. These TCRs come from a man younger than 35 with active or convalescent COVID-19. The CDR3 runs from the conserved cysteine through the conserved F or W. The order of the fields is V gene, J gene, D gene, clone size, CDR3 protein, CDR3 DNA. The D gene is left open where the match is weak. The size of a clone is reported for some rows only, either as once, few or many, or as a class for expanded clones.

V gene: TRBV3-1/TRBV3-2; J gene: TRBJ2-1; D gene: TRBD2; clone size: once; CDR3 protein: CASSLPGLAGHNEQFF; CDR3 DNA: TGTGCCAGCAGCCTCCCAGGACTAGCGGGCCACAATGAGCAGTTCTTC
V gene: TRBV3-1/TRBV3-2; J gene: TRBJ1-3; D gene: .; clone size: .; CDR3 protein: CASSGGGNTIYF; CDR3 DNA: TGTGCCAGCTCGGGTGGTGGAAACACCATATATTTT
V gene: TRBV18; J gene: TRBJ1-2; D gene: .; clone size: .; CDR3 protein: CASSPSPAPAGGYTF; CDR3 DNA: TGTGCCAGCTCACCTTCACCCGCTCCAGCCGGGGGCTACACCTTC
V gene: TRBV15; J gene: TRBJ1-1; D gene: .; clone size: once; CDR3 protein: CATSREDLAPGAEAFF; CDR3 DNA: TGTGCCACCAGCAGAGAGGACTTGGCCCCGGGCGCTGAAGCTTTCTTT
V gene: TRBV19; J gene: TRBJ1-5; D gene: TRBD1; clone size: once; CDR3 protein: CASSVQGIRSNQPQHF; CDR3 DNA: TGTGCCAGTAGTGTACAGGGGATTCGTAGCAATCAGCCCCAGCATTTT
V gene: TRBV9; J gene: TRBJ2-2; D gene: TRBD1; clone size: .; CDR3 protein: CATVGQKNTGELFF; CDR3 DNA: TGTGCCACCGTGGGACAGAAAAACACCGGGGAGCTGTTTTTT
V gene: TRBV24-1; J gene: TRBJ1-5; D gene: .; clone size: .; CDR3 protein: CATSERTVSGPQHF; CDR3 DNA: TGTGCCACCAGTGAGCGGACAGTTAGTGGGCCCCAGCATTTT
V gene: TRBV28; J gene: TRBJ2-3; D gene: .; clone size: .; CDR3 protein: CASTLLNSDTQYF; CDR3 DNA: TGTGCCAGCACCCTCTTGAACTCAGATACGCAGTATTTT
V gene: TRBV9; J gene: TRBJ1-2; D gene: TRBD1; clone size: .; CDR3 protein: CASSPGQGVTYGYTF; CDR3 DNA: TGTGCCAGCAGCCCCGGACAGGGGGTTACCTATGGCTACACCTTC
V gene: TRBV29-1; J gene: TRBJ2-7; D gene: .; clone size: .; CDR3 protein: CSVDGGARRAPYEQYF; CDR3 DNA: TGCAGCGTTGATGGTGGGGCTAGGAGGGCACCCTACGAGCAGTACTTC
V gene: TRBV2; J gene: TRBJ2-5; D gene: TRBD2; clone size: .; CDR3 protein: CASEEAGGPEETQYF; CDR3 DNA: TGTGCCAGCGAGGAGGCGGGAGGGCCGGAAGAGACCCAGTACTTC
V gene: TRBV12-3/TRBV12-4; J gene: TRBJ2-5; D gene: .; clone size: .; CDR3 protein: CASSPREETQYF; CDR3 DNA: TGTGCCAGCAGTCCCAGGGAAGAGACCCAGTACTTC
V gene: TRBV3-1/TRBV3-2; J gene: TRBJ2-5; D gene: .; clone size: .; CDR3 protein: CASSQPRGETQYF; CDR3 DNA: TGTGCCAGCAGCCAACCTAGGGGGGAGACCCAGTACTTC
V gene: TRBV5-4; J gene: TRBJ1-2; D gene: .; clone size: .; CDR3 protein: CASSLPGANYGYTF; CDR3 DNA: TGTGCCAGCAGCCTGCCGGGGGCTAACTATGGCTACACCTTC
V gene: TRBV5-1; J gene: TRBJ2-7; D gene: TRBD1; clone size: .; CDR3 protein: CASRQGQGGEQYF; CDR3 DNA: TGCGCCAGCAGACAGGGGCAGGGTGGGGAGCAGTACTTC
V gene: TRBV18; J gene: TRBJ2-7; D gene: TRBD2; clone size: few; CDR3 protein: CASSQTSGSSYEQYF; CDR3 DNA: TGTGCCAGCTCACAGACTAGCGGGAGTTCCTACGAGCAGTACTTC
V gene: TRBV19; J gene: TRBJ1-1; D gene: TRBD1; clone size: .; CDR3 protein: CASSISTGGGTEAFF; CDR3 DNA: TGTGCCAGTAGTATATCAACAGGGGGGGGGACTGAAGCTTTCTTT
V gene: TRBV7-8; J gene: TRBJ1-5; D gene: .; clone size: .; CDR3 protein: CASSPGGPSNQPQHF; CDR3 DNA: TGTGCCAGCAGCCCCGGGGGTCCCAGCAATCAGCCCCAGCATTTT
V gene: TRBV6-5; J gene: TRBJ2-7; D gene: .; clone size: .; CDR3 protein: CASFRVSYEQYF; CDR3 DNA: TGTGCCAGCTTCAGGGTGTCATACGAGCAGTACTTC
V gene: TRBV18; J gene: TRBJ2-7; D gene: .; clone size: .; CDR3 protein: CASSGTGFFSYEQYF; CDR3 DNA: TGTGCCAGCTCGGGTACAGGGTTCTTCTCCTACGAGCAGTACTTC
V gene: TRBV7-9; J gene: TRBJ1-1; D gene: TRBD1; clone size: few; CDR3 protein: CASSLGTGNTEAFF; CDR3 DNA: TGTGCCAGCAGCTTAGGGACAGGGAACACTGAAGCTTTCTTT
V gene: TRBV18; J gene: TRBJ1-5; D gene: .; clone size: .; CDR3 protein: CASSDTLSNQPQHF; CDR3 DNA: TGTGCCAGCTCGGACACCTTAAGCAATCAGCCCCAGCATTTT
V gene: TRBV10-3; J gene: TRBJ2-1; D gene: TRBD1; clone size: .; CDR3 protein: CAISGQGRTYNEQFF; CDR3 DNA: TGTGCCATCAGCGGACAGGGTAGGACCTACAATGAGCAGTTCTTC
V gene: TRBV20-1; J gene: TRBJ1-1; D gene: .; clone size: .; CDR3 protein: CSLPQGFEAFF; CDR3 DNA: TGCAGCCTTCCCCAGGGGTTTGAAGCTTTCTTT
V gene: TRBV5-1; J gene: TRBJ1-1; D gene: TRBD1; clone size: .; CDR3 protein: CASSWGRGLDEAFF; CDR3 DNA: TGCGCCAGCAGCTGGGGCAGGGGGCTTGATGAAGCTTTCTTT
V gene: TRBV7-9; J gene: TRBJ2-7; D gene: .; clone size: .; CDR3 protein: CASSLVSPYEQYF; CDR3 DNA: TGTGCCAGCAGCTTAGTATCCCCCTACGAGCAGTACTTC
V gene: TRBV3-1/TRBV3-2; J gene: TRBJ1-1; D gene: TRBD1; clone size: .; CDR3 protein: CASSHHRGGTEAFF; CDR3 DNA: TGTGCCAGCAGCCATCACAGGGGAGGCACTGAAGCTTTCTTT
V gene: TRBV6-2/TRBV6-3; J gene: TRBJ1-1; D gene: .; clone size: .; CDR3 protein: CASSYSSRRNTEAFF; CDR3 DNA: TGTGCCAGCAGTTACTCTTCGCGGAGGAACACTGAAGCTTTCTTT
V gene: TRBV27; J gene: TRBJ2-1; D gene: TRBD2; clone size: .; CDR3 protein: CASSLSGRGNEQFF; CDR3 DNA: TGTGCCAGCAGTTTATCGGGGAGGGGCAATGAGCAGTTCTTC
V gene: TRBV6-4; J gene: TRBJ2-1; D gene: .; clone size: .; CDR3 protein: CASLEVVGGEQFF; CDR3 DNA: TGTGCCAGCTTGGAAGTAGTAGGGGGTGAGCAGTTCTTC
V gene: TRBV28; J gene: TRBJ1-6; D gene: TRBD1; clone size: .; CDR3 protein: CASSFMRTGRNSPLHF; CDR3 DNA: TGTGCCAGCAGTTTTATGAGGACAGGACGGAATTCACCCCTCCACTTT
V gene: TRBV5-1; J gene: TRBJ1-2; D gene: TRBD1; clone size: .; CDR3 protein: CASSLPTGQGISLTF; CDR3 DNA: TGCGCCAGCAGCTTACCGACCGGACAGGGGATTTCTCTCACCTTC
V gene: TRBV6-5; J gene: TRBJ1-6; D gene: .; clone size: .; CDR3 protein: CASTRGFVGSPLHF; CDR3 DNA: TGTGCCAGCACGCGGGGTTTTGTTGGTTCACCCCTCCACTTT
V gene: TRBV6-6; J gene: TRBJ1-2; D gene: TRBD1; clone size: once; CDR3 protein: CASSYGTGEVHGYTF; CDR3 DNA: TGTGCCAGCAGTTACGGGACAGGGGAGGTTCATGGCTACACCTTC
V gene: TRBV12-5; J gene: TRBJ2-3; D gene: TRBD2; clone size: .; CDR3 protein: CASGWGLAGGTDTQYF; CDR3 DNA: TGTGCTAGTGGTTGGGGACTAGCGGGGGGCACAGATACGCAGTATTTT
V gene: TRBV7-9; J gene: TRBJ2-7; D gene: TRBD1; clone size: .; CDR3 protein: CASSWDSRSYEQYF; CDR3 DNA: TGTGCCAGCAGCTGGGACAGCCGCTCCTACGAGCAGTACTTC
V gene: TRBV4-1; J gene: TRBJ2-2; D gene: .; clone size: .; CDR3 protein: CASSQLGAGELFF; CDR3 DNA: TGCGCCAGCAGCCAGCTAGGCGCCGGGGAGCTGTTTTTT
V gene: TRBV9; J gene: TRBJ2-7; D gene: TRBD2; clone size: .; CDR3 protein: CASSPMGGYSYEQYF; CDR3 DNA: TGTGCCAGCAGCCCAATGGGGGGGTACTCCTACGAGCAGTACTTC
V gene: TRBV18; J gene: TRBJ1-5; D gene: .; clone size: .; CDR3 protein: CASSPLTPEPQHF; CDR3 DNA: TGTGCCAGCTCACCCCTGACACCTGAGCCCCAGCATTTT
V gene: TRBV6-6; J gene: TRBJ2-7; D gene: TRBD2; clone size: .; CDR3 protein: CASRVRDYSYEQYF; CDR3 DNA: TGTGCCAGCAGGGTAAGGGACTATTCCTACGAGCAGTACTTC
V gene: TRBV27; J gene: TRBJ1-2; D gene: .; clone size: once; CDR3 protein: CAASRSFESHGYTF; CDR3 DNA: TGTGCCGCCTCGCGCTCCTTCGAGTCCCATGGCTACACCTTC
V gene: TRBV6-2/TRBV6-3; J gene: TRBJ2-2; D gene: .; clone size: .; CDR3 protein: CASSPKGVSTGELFF; CDR3 DNA: TGTGCCAGCAGCCCAAAAGGGGTGAGCACCGGGGAGCTGTTTTTT
V gene: TRBV4-1; J gene: TRBJ2-7; D gene: .; clone size: .; CDR3 protein: CASSQAFRLGAYEQYF; CDR3 DNA: TGCGCCAGCAGCCAAGCATTCCGCCTTGGGGCTTACGAGCAGTACTTC
V gene: TRBV4-2; J gene: TRBJ1-6; D gene: .; clone size: .; CDR3 protein: CASSQDGRRESSPLHF; CDR3 DNA: TGTGCCAGCAGCCAAGATGGTCGGAGGGAAAGTTCACCCCTCCACTTT
V gene: TRBV3-1/TRBV3-2; J gene: TRBJ2-3; D gene: .; clone size: .; CDR3 protein: CASSQEVGRGRVADTQYF; CDR3 DNA: TGTGCCAGCAGCCAAGAGGTAGGCAGGGGCCGAGTCGCAGATACGCAGTATTTT
V gene: TRBV7-8; J gene: TRBJ2-2; D gene: TRBD1; clone size: few; CDR3 protein: CASSLEHRGATGELFF; CDR3 DNA: TGTGCCAGCAGCTTAGAGCACAGGGGAGCAACCGGGGAGCTGTTTTTT
V gene: TRBV2; J gene: TRBJ1-5; D gene: TRBD1; clone size: once; CDR3 protein: CASRLTGGNQPQHF; CDR3 DNA: TGTGCCAGCAGGCTGACAGGGGGCAATCAGCCCCAGCATTTT
V gene: TRBV18; J gene: TRBJ1-1; D gene: TRBD1; clone size: .; CDR3 protein: CASSRSGTEEAFF; CDR3 DNA: TGTGCCAGCTCTCGATCCGGGACAGAAGAAGCTTTCTTT
V gene: TRBV21-1; J gene: TRBJ2-7; D gene: .; clone size: .; CDR3 protein: CASSSKRSGKPYEQYF; CDR3 DNA: TGTGCCAGCAGCTCAAAGAGAAGCGGGAAACCCTACGAGCAGTACTTC
V gene: TRBV7-9; J gene: TRBJ1-1; D gene: .; clone size: .; CDR3 protein: CASSLARRGLSTEAFF; CDR3 DNA: TGTGCCAGCAGCTTAGCGCGGCGGGGATTGAGCACTGAAGCTTTCTTT
V gene: TRBV19; J gene: TRBJ2-7; D gene: TRBD2; clone size: .; CDR3 protein: CASSPSSGESYEQYF; CDR3 DNA: TGTGCCAGTAGCCCTTCTAGCGGGGAGTCCTACGAGCAGTACTTC
V gene: TRBV2; J gene: TRBJ2-7; D gene: .; clone size: .; CDR3 protein: CASSFSDEHEQYF; CDR3 DNA: TGTGCCAGCAGTTTTAGCGACGAACACGAGCAGTACTTC
V gene: TRBV7-2; J gene: TRBJ2-5; D gene: .; clone size: .; CDR3 protein: CASSSGLSRVKETQYF; CDR3 DNA: TGTGCCAGCAGCTCCGGGTTGAGCCGAGTGAAGGAGACCCAGTACTTC
V gene: TRBV6-5; J gene: TRBJ2-7; D gene: .; clone size: .; CDR3 protein: CASSYDGNHEQYF; CDR3 DNA: TGTGCCAGCAGTTACGACGGGAACCACGAGCAGTACTTC
V gene: TRBV6-5; J gene: TRBJ1-5; D gene: .; clone size: .; CDR3 protein: CASGYRFQPQHF; CDR3 DNA: TGTGCCAGCGGATACAGGTTTCAGCCCCAGCATTTT
V gene: TRBV27; J gene: TRBJ1-1; D gene: .; clone size: .; CDR3 protein: CASSLSGGLRDTEAFF; CDR3 DNA: TGTGCCAGCAGTTTATCGGGAGGACTCAGGGACACTGAAGCTTTCTTT
V gene: TRBV19; J gene: TRBJ2-7; D gene: .; clone size: .; CDR3 protein: CASTEAGATSYEQYF; CDR3 DNA: TGTGCCAGTACCGAGGCGGGGGCAACCTCCTACGAGCAGTACTTC
V gene: TRBV21-1; J gene: TRBJ1-6; D gene: .; clone size: .; CDR3 protein: CANNRGPDFDSPLHF; CDR3 DNA: TGTGCCAACAACAGGGGGCCGGATTTCGATTCACCCCTCCACTTT
V gene: TRBV27; J gene: TRBJ2-1; D gene: .; clone size: .; CDR3 protein: CASSLSDPSPSGNEQFF; CDR3 DNA: TGTGCCAGCAGTTTATCGGATCCGTCCCCCTCAGGCAATGAGCAGTTCTTC
V gene: TRBV9; J gene: TRBJ1-4; D gene: TRBD1; clone size: .; CDR3 protein: CASSPRDRGEKLFF; CDR3 DNA: TGTGCCAGCAGCCCCCGGGACAGGGGTGAAAAACTGTTTTTT